The next 10 T cell receptor beta chains were all read from a single sample in a study of sequential checkpoint blockade in melanoma. Stated treatment: randomized to nivolumab then ipilimumab (arm A) or the reverse (arm B). Sequenced by immunoSEQ multiplex PCR; TCRdb stores in-frame clones only, minus some. Found here are around 18,000 clones, roughly 70% of them singletons; the top ten hold roughly 12%. The sample was CD8+ T cells sorted from blood (inferred from file names), taken from a patient given nivolumab and ipilimumab in sequence. Every receptor here comes from a human donor with melanoma.

V gene TRBV29-1 combines with J gene TRBJ1-1; TRBD1 might be the D (6 bases). Germline CDR1 reads SQVTM; CDR2 reads ANQGSEA. The CDR3 loop spans 15 amino acids. The ends were cut back, 0 bases at V and 6 bases at J, with 17 bases in the middle. CDR3 loop: CSVEEGRGRVAEAFF. CDR3 nucleotide sequence: TGCAGCGTTGAAGAGGGCAGGGGAAGGGTCGCTGAAGCTTTCTTT.

V gene TRBV13 combines with J gene TRBJ2-1; weak D call: TRBD2 (6 bases). The CDR3 is 16 amino acids. V was shortened by 4 bases and J by 9 bases, with 22 bases between the two germline ends. Germline V gene sequence: CDR1 PRHDT, CDR2 FYEKMQ (reference sequence). CDR3 loop: CASSSRLKSGQPEQFF. In DNA, the CDR3 is TGTGCCAGCAGCTCCCGGCTGAAGAGCGGGCAGCCTGAGCAGTTCTTC.

The rearrangement joins TRBV29-1 to TRBJ1-2, with D maybe TRBD1 (5 bases). From germline, CDR1 is SQVTM and CDR2 ANQGSEA. Trimming took off 4 bases at V and 0 bases at J, with 15 bases between the two ends. The CDR3 is 15 residues long. Here the CDR3 DNA reads TGCAGCGTTGGTTTTCCGGAGGGACCTAACTATGGCTACACCTTC. This sequence encodes CSVGFPEGPNYGYTF.

The chain has TRBV4-1 and TRBJ2-1; 7 positions agree with TRBD2. The germline gives CDR1 MGHRA, CDR2 YSYEKL. V shed 4 bases, J shed 5 bases, and the junction held 14 bases outside the gene matches. This CDR3 has 17 residues. CDR3 in DNA: TGCGCCAGCAGCCTACTAGCGTCAGTCCCCCCGGACAATGAGCAGTTCTTC. As protein: CASSLLASVPPDNEQFF.

This chain connects TRBV27 to TRBJ2-5, with TRBD1 identical over 9 bases. J was trimmed by 5 bases and V by 5 bases; bases with no gene match: 6. Germline CDR1 MNHEY, CDR2 SMNVEV (reference sequence). This CDR3 is built from 14 residues. As DNA, the CDR3 is TGTGCCAGCAGTCTACAGGGGGCGGGGGAGACCCAGTACTTC. As protein: CASSLQGAGETQYF.

The chain combines TRBV15 with TRBJ1-3; D unresolved. Germline values: CDR1 LNHNV, CDR2 YYDKDF (reference sequence). This CDR3 comprises 13 residues. The CDR3 sequence is CATRVRSGNTIYF. For the CDR3, the DNA is TGTGCAACCCGGGTCCGCTCTGGAAACACCATATATTTT. The full variable domain, rest sourced from reference TRBV15 and TRBJ1-3, is DAMVIQNPRYQVTQFGKPVTLSCSQTLNHNVMYWYQQKSSQAPKLLFHYYDKDFNNEADTPDNFQSRRPNTSFCFLDIRSPGLGDTAMYLCATRVRSGNTIYFGEGSWLTVV.

The rearrangement uses TRBV4-1 and TRBJ1-1; D perhaps matches TRBD1 (6 bases). The V end was cut by 2 bases, the J end by 1 base, with 8 bases between. This CDR3 is 14 amino acids long. Germline-derived CDR1 and CDR2 are MGHRA and YSYEKL. The CDR3 bases are TGCGCCAGCAGCCAAATGACAGGGAACACTGAAGCTTTCTTT. As protein: CASSQMTGNTEAFF.

This clone appeared a single time. This sequence joins TRBV4-1 and TRBJ1-1, with a weak D call TRBD1 (5 bases). V gave up 1 base and J gave up 7 bases, with 7 bases separating them. CDR1 is MGHRA and CDR2 is YSYEKL in the germline V gene. The CDR3 extends over 12 amino acids. In DNA, the CDR3 is TGCGCCAGCAGCCAAGGGGACTTTGAAGCTTTCTTT. This encodes CASSQGDFEAFF.

This clone is judged medium-sized. The V call is TRBV27, the J call TRBJ2-1; 9 bases match TRBD1. The CDR3 length is 16 residues. Germline lookup yields CDR1 MNHEY and CDR2 SMNVEV (reference sequence). V gave up 7 bases and J gave up 2 bases; unmatched junction bases: 9. The CDR3 DNA reads TGTGCCAGCACCGAGATAGGGACAGGGACCTACAATGAGCAGTTCTTC. It encodes CASTEIGTGTYNEQFF.

The chain combines TRBV30 with TRBJ2-7; 7 nucleotides match TRBD2. V lost 2 bases and J lost 7; bases outside the gene matches: 5. The CDR3 totals 12 residues. Germline lookup yields CDR1 GTSNPN and CDR2 SVGIG (reference sequence). The DNA for the CDR3 is TGTGCCTGGAGTTGGGGAGGGGAGGAGCAGTACTTC. Translated: CAWSWGGEEQYF.